The 30 T cell receptor beta chains below all came from one sample that was sequenced in a study of cytomegalovirus exposure and HLA in healthy donors. Primers: 60 Vbeta forward and 13 Jbeta reverse. Data came from immunoSEQ multiplex PCR; TCRdb stores just in-frame clones and leaves some out. The sample records about 120,000 clones, over 60% being singletons. The sequenced sample consisted of PBMCs. The receptors were gathered from a human donor in good health.

The chain employs TRBV11-2 and TRBJ1-2; no reliable D call. Germline V lookup: CDR1 SGHAT, CDR2 FQNNGV. The CDR3 runs to 13 residues. V lost 4 bases to trimming and J lost 0 bases, with 6 bases between them. Written as DNA, the CDR3 is TGTGCCAGCAGCTCCCCAGCTAACTATGGCTACACCTTC. Protein product: CASSSPANYGYTF.

This clone was seen a handful of times. The chain couples TRBV5-4 to TRBJ2-3; D is unresolved. This CDR3 has 12 amino acids. Germline-derived CDR1 and CDR2 are SGHNT and YYREEE (reference sequence). The V gene lost 4 bases and the J gene lost 6 bases, with 9 bases spanning the gap. The CDR3 nucleotides are TGTGCCAGCAGCACTGCCGGGGATACGCAGTATTTT. Protein product: CASSTAGDTQYF.

V is TRBV19 and J is TRBJ1-1, with a possible D match to TRBD1 (6 bases). The CDR3 loop spans 16 amino acids. With 7 bases removed from V and 0 bases from J, the gap between germline ends came to 18 bases. Germline-derived CDR1 and CDR2 are LNHDA and SQIVND (reference sequence). The CDR3 DNA reads as TGTGCCAGTAAACTAGGGGGGGGCGCGCTGAACACTGAAGCTTTCTTT. As protein: CASKLGGGALNTEAFF.

This CDR3 is CASRGGDRGYTGELFF. The CDR3 DNA reads as TGTGCCAGTAGAGGAGGAGACAGGGGATACACCGGGGAGCTGTTTTTT. The gene calls are TRBV19 and TRBJ2-2, with TRBD1 matching 8 bases. The germline V gene encodes CDR1 LNHDA and CDR2 SQIVND (reference sequence). The CDR3 is 16 residues long. V was pared by 6 bases and J by 3 bases, with 9 bases of the junction left unmatched.

CDR3 DNA: TGTGCCAGCAAATCCGGACAGTCCAACACCGGGGAGCTGTTTTTT. It yields the protein CASKSGQSNTGELFF. The chain has TRBV7-9 and TRBJ2-2; a weak D match, TRBD1 (6 bases). The CDR3 contains 15 residues. V lost 7 bases and J 2 bases, leaving 14 bases between the germline ends. Germline-derived CDR1 and CDR2 are SEHNR and FQNEAQ (reference sequence).

V gene TRBV6-5 combines with J gene TRBJ2-1, with a weak D call TRBD2 (7 bases). This CDR3 comprises 16 residues. Germline V CDR1 and CDR2: MNHEY, SVGAGI. V was shortened by 2 bases and J by 4 bases, with 15 bases between the two germline ends. Written as DNA, the CDR3 is TGTGCCAGCAGTTACGAGGGAGGGGGTTCATACAATGAGCAGTTCTTC. Its translation: CASSYEGGGSYNEQFF.

The chain carries TRBV5-1 and TRBJ2-1, with D tentatively TRBD1 (6 bases). The germline V gene has CDR1 SGHRS and CDR2 YFSETQ. The CDR3 is made up of 17 amino acids. V lost 4 bases and J 6 bases, leaving 23 bases between the germline ends. In DNA form, the CDR3 reads TGCGCCAGCAGCGTGACGGGACACTTATTGGTGGGCAATGAGCAGTTCTTC. Amino acid sequence: CASSVTGHLLVGNEQFF.

The gene calls are TRBV30 and TRBJ2-3; 10 nucleotides line up with TRBD2. From germline, CDR1 is GTSNPN and CDR2 SVGIG (reference sequence). The trim removed 3 bases at V and 1 base at J, leaving 16 bases unmatched. The CDR3 covers 19 residues. The CDR3 is CAWSAPLAGELWGTDTQYF. CDR3 in DNA: TGTGCCTGGAGCGCCCCGCTAGCGGGAGAACTATGGGGCACAGATACGCAGTATTTT.

The V call is TRBV27, the J call TRBJ2-7; 8 bases fit TRBD1. Germline V gene sequence: CDR1 MNHEY, CDR2 SMNVEV (reference sequence). CDR3 length: 14 residues. Trimming at V came to 7 bases and at J to 2 bases, leaving 7 bases not matched to a gene. Here the CDR3 reads CASKTQGAAYEQYF. The CDR3 DNA reads as TGTGCCAGCAAAACTCAGGGGGCGGCCTACGAGCAGTACTTC.

The V call is TRBV28, the J call TRBJ1-2; D possibly corresponds to TRBD1 (5 bases). The germline V gene has CDR1 MDHEN and CDR2 SYDVKM. The CDR3 consists of 16 residues. Trimming removed 4 bases at V and 2 bases at J, with 17 bases between. The CDR3 spells CASSWAGMKTNYGYTF. In DNA form, the CDR3 reads TGTGCCAGCAGTTGGGCAGGGATGAAGACCAACTATGGCTACACCTTC.

V gene TRBV6-5 combines with J gene TRBJ1-1; D gene ambiguous. The germline V gene encodes CDR1 MNHEY and CDR2 SVGAGI. V gave up 0 bases and J gave up 0 bases, with 8 bases separating them. CDR3 length: 15 residues. CDR3 DNA: TGTGCCAGCAGTTACTCGCGCGGAATGAACACTGAAGCTTTCTTT. It codes for CASSYSRGMNTEAFF.

The chain joins TRBV6-5 to TRBJ2-1, with 11 bases identical to TRBD2. The CDR3 extends over 15 amino acids. V was pared by 5 bases and J by 8 bases, with 8 bases of the junction left unmatched. Looked up from germline, CDR1 is MNHEY and CDR2 is SVGAGI. The CDR3 spells CASSPLAGGPHEQFF. The CDR3 bases are TGTGCCAGCAGTCCCTTAGCGGGAGGGCCCCATGAGCAGTTCTTC.

The rearrangement joins TRBV6-4 to TRBJ1-2, with TRBD1 matching over 11 bases. With 4 bases clipped from V and 7 bases from J, the junction kept 8 bases outside the gene matches. The CDR3 extends over 15 amino acids. CDR1 and CDR2 from the germline V gene are MRHNA and SNTAGT. CDR3 nucleotide sequence: TGTGCCAGCAGTGCTGAGGGACAGGGGGTCAGTGGCTACACCTTC. Amino acids: CASSAEGQGVSGYTF.

This chain links TRBV6-5 with TRBJ1-2; D is ambiguous. CDR1 is MNHEY, CDR2 SVGAGI, per germline. With 0 bases removed from V and 6 bases from J, the gap between germline ends came to 8 bases. This CDR3 has 13 residues. The CDR3 DNA is TGTGCCAGCAGTTACTCAGCCGTTGATGGCTACACCTTC. It translates to CASSYSAVDGYTF.

This clone occurred a few times. The V call is TRBV2, the J call TRBJ1-4; unclear D gene. CDR1 and CDR2 from the germline V gene are SNHLY and FYNNEI. The CDR3 covers 16 residues. Between the trimmed V and J ends, which lost 3 bases and 0 bases, there was a span of 11 bases. In nucleotides, the CDR3 is TGTGCCAGCAGTGACCCTGAGAGGGCAACTAATGAAAAACTGTTTTTT. It is translated as CASSDPERATNEKLFF.

The rearrangement links TRBV9 to TRBJ2-1; TRBD2 matches at 13 bases. This CDR3 is built from 19 residues. J gave up 1 base and V 3 bases, and 10 bases lay outside the gene matches. Germline assignment: CDR1 SGDLS and CDR2 YYNGEE. The chain's CDR3 is CASSDGLAGVHYSYNEQFF. In DNA form, the CDR3 reads TGTGCCAGCAGCGACGGACTAGCGGGAGTTCATTATTCCTACAATGAGCAGTTCTTC.

The chain couples TRBV5-1 to TRBJ1-2; 10 bases map to TRBD1. Germline V gives CDR1 SGHRS, CDR2 YFSETQ. J lost 10 bases, V lost 0 bases, and 9 bases had no gene match. The length of the CDR3 is 15 residues. The CDR3 here is CASSLALTGGRVYTF. CDR3 coding DNA: TGCGCCAGCAGCTTGGCTTTGACAGGGGGCAGGGTCTACACCTTC.

The V gene is TRBV10-3, the J gene TRBJ1-1; 8 positions agree with TRBD1. The CDR3 covers 13 residues. V lost 11 bases, J lost 1 base, and 6 bases stayed unmatched. Germline values: CDR1 ENHRY, CDR2 SYGVKD. This CDR3 is CAADRGKNTEAFF. CDR3 nucleotides: TGTGCCGCCGACAGGGGAAAGAACACTGAAGCTTTCTTT.

This sequence joins TRBV5-6 and TRBJ2-7; a possible D gene is TRBD1 (6 bases). The germline V and J ends were trimmed by 4 bases and 6 bases, with 17 bases remaining between them. The CDR3 consists of 14 residues. Germline V CDR1 and CDR2: SGHDT, YYEEEE. The CDR3 loop reads CASSQTGFRSEQYF. As DNA, the CDR3 is TGTGCCAGCAGCCAAACAGGGTTTAGGAGCGAGCAGTACTTC.

V and J are TRBV4-1 and TRBJ2-4; 8 positions match TRBD1. The V gene end was trimmed by 1 base and the J gene end by 0 bases; junction bases not matched to a gene: 2. The CDR3 is made up of 16 amino acids. Germline CDR1 is MGHRA and CDR2 is YSYEKL. CDR3 bases: TGCGCCAGCAGCCAAGTCGGGACAGGAGCCAAAAACATTCAGTACTTC. This sequence encodes CASSQVGTGAKNIQYF.

The V call is TRBV28, the J call TRBJ1-5, with TRBD1 matching 8 bases. After removal of 6 bases from V and 3 bases from J, the junction contained 4 bases not matched to a gene. Germline V CDR1 and CDR2: MDHEN, SYDVKM. The CDR3 runs to 14 residues. CDR3: CASRSQGANQPQHF. The CDR3 DNA follows: TGTGCCAGCAGGTCGCAGGGGGCCAATCAGCCCCAGCATTTT.

The chain joins TRBV7-8 to TRBJ1-2, with TRBD1 as a possible D gene (5 bases). Trimming took off 4 bases at V and 2 bases at J, with 14 bases between the two ends. The CDR3 covers 15 residues. Germline V gene lookup returns CDR1 SGHVS and CDR2 FQNEAQ. CDR3 amino acids: CASSSDGRDNYGYTF. As DNA, the CDR3 is TGTGCCAGCAGCTCGGATGGGAGGGACAACTATGGCTACACCTTC. The variable domain in full, with the rest retrieved from reference TRBV7-8 and TRBJ1-2, is GAGVSQSPRYKVAKRGQDVALRCDPISGHVSLFWYQQALGQGPEFLTYFQNEAQLDKSGLPSDRFFAERPEGSVSTLKIQRTQQEDSAVYLCASSSDGRDNYGYTFGSGTRLTVV.

The chain is built from TRBV28 and TRBJ1-5; 9 nucleotides match TRBD1. The ends lost 7 bases at V and 7 bases at J; junction bases unmatched: 17. The CDR3 covers 17 residues. The germline CDR1 and CDR2 sequences are MDHEN and SYDVKM. CDR3 coding DNA: TGTGCCAGCAAGGGACGAGACAGGGGGGGCTCGGGGCAGCCCCAGCATTTT. It codes for CASKGRDRGGSGQPQHF.

The chain links TRBV9 to TRBJ2-2, with 11 bases fitting TRBD2. The CDR3 is 15 amino acids. J lost 5 bases, V lost 7 bases, and 7 bases had no gene match. Germline loops: CDR1 SGDLS, CDR2 YYNGEE. CDR3 nucleotides: TGTGCCAGCGGTACTAGCGGGAGTGTGACCGGGGAGCTGTTTTTT. This gives the protein CASGTSGSVTGELFF.

CDR3 nucleotide sequence: TGTGCCAGCAGCTCAATGGGGGCTCGGGACAATGAGCAGTTCTTC. Its translation is CASSSMGARDNEQFF. The gene calls are TRBV11-2 and TRBJ2-1; D is perhaps TRBD1 (6 bases). CDR3 length equals 15 residues. V was pared by 4 bases and J by 5 bases, with 15 bases between. Germline CDR1 is SGHAT and CDR2 is FQNNGV.

The CDR3 DNA follows: TGCGCCAGCAGCTTGGCTAGCGGGAGGTCTGACGAGCAGTACTTC. This translates into CASSLASGRSDEQYF. V and J are TRBV5-1 and TRBJ2-5; 11 bases agree with TRBD2. The DNA end is a closer match to TRBJ2-7, so the J assignment may be wrong. The CDR3 consists of 15 residues. Germline loops: CDR1 SGHRS, CDR2 YFSETQ.

As DNA, the CDR3 is TGCGCCAGCAGCCTTAGGACAGGGGCCACCGGGGAGCTGTTTTTT. This codes for CASSLRTGATGELFF. The J gene is TRBJ2-2, the V gene TRBV5-1, with 9 bases identical to TRBD1. Trimming took 4 bases from V and 4 from J; bases not matched to a gene: 5. The CDR3 covers 15 residues. Germline V lookup: CDR1 SGHRS, CDR2 YFSETQ.

J is TRBJ1-1 and V is TRBV6-5, with TRBD1 matching over 9 bases. V was pared by 6 bases and J by 5 bases, with 7 bases of the junction left unmatched. The V gene's germline CDR1 is MNHEY and CDR2 SVGAGI. This CDR3 spans 14 amino acids. CDR3 residues: CASSGGQGWTEAFF. As DNA, the CDR3 is TGTGCCAGCAGCGGGGGACAGGGTTGGACTGAAGCTTTCTTT.

The CDR3 sequence: CASSLSSGVSGRSEQFF. The CDR3 DNA sequence: TGTGCCAGCAGCCTATCTTCCGGGGTGAGCGGGAGAAGTGAGCAGTTCTTC. V gene TRBV11-3 combines with J gene TRBJ2-1, with 8 bases fitting TRBD2. The CDR3 spans 17 residues. The V segment lost 5 bases and the J segment 9 bases; nucleotides outside the gene matches: 18. The germline CDR1 and CDR2 sequences are SGHNT and YENEEA.

The chain is built from TRBV9 and TRBJ2-1, with 8 bases aligning to TRBD2. V lost 3 bases to trimming and J lost 8 bases; unmatched junction nucleotides: 13. This CDR3 contains 16 residues. CDR1 and CDR2 (germline): SGDLS, YYNGEE. This CDR3 is CASSGGAGEGRDEQFF. Here the CDR3 DNA reads TGTGCCAGCAGCGGGGGAGCGGGAGAGGGGCGCGATGAGCAGTTCTTC.